This TCR beta chain is drawn from a study of cytomegalovirus exposure and HLA in healthy donors. About the study: Early released data comprised around 80 million unique TCRs from HLA-typed donors.

CDR1 is SGHNT, CDR2 YYREEE, per germline (reference sequence). This CDR3 has 15 amino acids. The ends lost 4 bases at V and 3 bases at J; junction bases unmatched: 8. A remark on this clone: Its antigen is not identified.

The study ran its PCR with 60 Vbeta and 13 Jbeta primers. TCRdb keeps only in-frame clones here, not all; method: immunoSEQ multiplex PCR. Of about 180,000 clones in the sample, roughly 82% were seen once. Findings and caveats of the study: The authors later found HLA-associated TCR beta chains more clonally expanded than equally common others. Confirmation in vitro established that a few CMV-associated chains were specific for CMV antigens. A later analysis associated about 18,000 TCR beta sequences with HLA alleles at a 0.05 false discovery rate.

The sequence came from a man aged 35 to 55 in good health and CMV-seronegative. J is TRBJ2-7 and V is TRBV5-4; 9 bases line up with TRBD2. Sequencing was carried out using PBMCs. CDR3: CASSPRGGEHYEQYF. In DNA, the CDR3 is TGTGCCAGCAGCCCACGCGGGGGGGAACACTACGAGCAGTACTTC.